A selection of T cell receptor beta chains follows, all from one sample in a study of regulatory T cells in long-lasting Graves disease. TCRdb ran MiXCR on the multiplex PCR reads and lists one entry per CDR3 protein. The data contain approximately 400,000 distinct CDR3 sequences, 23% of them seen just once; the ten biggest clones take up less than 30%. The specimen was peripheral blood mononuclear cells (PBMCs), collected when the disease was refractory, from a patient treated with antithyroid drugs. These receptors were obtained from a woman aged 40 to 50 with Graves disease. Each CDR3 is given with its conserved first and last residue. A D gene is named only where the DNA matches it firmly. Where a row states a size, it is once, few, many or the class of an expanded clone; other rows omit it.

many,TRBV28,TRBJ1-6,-,TGTGCCAGCACCGCAATTCACGGATCCTATAATTCACCCCTCCACTTT,CASTAIHGSYNSPLHF
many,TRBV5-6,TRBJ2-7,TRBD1,TGTGCCAACAGCTCCGGGACAGGAACCTACGAGCAGTACTTC,CANSSGTGTYEQYF
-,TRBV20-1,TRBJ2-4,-,TGCAGTGCTGCAGAACCTTGGGCCAAAAACATTCAGTACTTC,CSAAEPWAKNIQYF
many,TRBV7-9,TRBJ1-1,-,TGTGCCAGCACCCAGGACGGTTACACTGAAGCTTTCTTT,CASTQDGYTEAFF
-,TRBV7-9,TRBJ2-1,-,TGTGCCAGCAGCCCGGGACCGCCAGAGCTTAATGAGCAGTTCTTC,CASSPGPPELNEQFF
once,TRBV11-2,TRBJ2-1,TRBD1,TGTGCCAGCAGCTCAAACCGACAGGGGGTGAGGTACAATGAGCAGTTCTTC,CASSSNRQGVRYNEQFF
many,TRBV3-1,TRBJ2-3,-,TGTGCCAGCAGTCAGGGCACAGATACGCAGTATTTT,CASSQGTDTQYF
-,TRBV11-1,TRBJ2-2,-,TGTGCCAGCAGCCGCGGCGGGGTGGGCGGGGAGCTGTTTTTT,CASSRGGVGGELFF
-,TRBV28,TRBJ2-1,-,TGTGCCAGTACACAGTTTCCTAGCGATGAGCAGTTCTTC,CASTQFPSDEQFF
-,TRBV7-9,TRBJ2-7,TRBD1,TGTGCCAGCAGCTCCTTGACAGGGGGATTCTACGAGCAGTACTTC,CASSSLTGGFYEQYF
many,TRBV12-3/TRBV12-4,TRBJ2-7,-,TGTGCCAGCAGCCCCCGGGCCACCTACGAGCAGTACTTC,CASSPRATYEQYF
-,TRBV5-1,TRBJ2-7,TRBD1,TGCGCCAGCAGTAGGACAGGGCAACTAGACGAGCAGTACTTC,CASSRTGQLDEQYF
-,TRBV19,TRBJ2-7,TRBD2,TGTGCCAGTAGTATCTCCAGCGGGAGGTACGAGCAGTACTTC,CASSISSGRYEQYF
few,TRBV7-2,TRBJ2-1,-,TGTGCCAGCAGCTTAGCGGCCCTCTACAATGAGCAGTTCTTC,CASSLAALYNEQFF
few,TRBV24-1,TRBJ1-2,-,TGTGCCACCAGTGATTTCAGGGGCTACACCTTC,CATSDFRGYTF
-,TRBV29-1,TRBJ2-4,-,TGCAGCGCTAGGGACTTGTTAGCCAAAAACATTCAGTACTTC,CSARDLLAKNIQYF
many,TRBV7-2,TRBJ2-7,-,TGTGCCAGCAGCTTGACCGACGTTGTGGAGCAGTACTTC,CASSLTDVVEQYF
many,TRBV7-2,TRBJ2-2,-,TGTGCCAGCAGCTCCTTCGGAGCCGGGGAGCTGTTTTTT,CASSSFGAGELFF
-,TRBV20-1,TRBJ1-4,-,TGCAGTGCTACGAGGGGAGTGAGGCATGAAAAACTGTTTTTT,CSATRGVRHEKLFF
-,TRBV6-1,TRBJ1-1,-,TGTGCCAGCAGAGACATACAGGGTTACACTGAAGCTTTCTTT,CASRDIQGYTEAFF
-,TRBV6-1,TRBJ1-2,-,TGTGCCAGCAGTCCCGGACAGTTTAACTATGGCTACACCTTC,CASSPGQFNYGYTF
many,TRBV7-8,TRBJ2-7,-,TGTGCCAGCAGCTTATCCAGGGCGTCCTACGAGCAGTACTTC,CASSLSRASYEQYF
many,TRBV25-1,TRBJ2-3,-,TGTGCCAGCAGTGAATGGTGGGGGGAGACAGATACGCAGTATTTT,CASSEWWGETDTQYF
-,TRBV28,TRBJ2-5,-,TGTGCCAGCAGACAAGACAGCCCCAAAGAGACCCAGTACTTC,CASRQDSPKETQYF
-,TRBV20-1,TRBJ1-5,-,TGCAGTGCTAGGCCCGCGGGTATGGGAAATCAGCCCCAGCATTTT,CSARPAGMGNQPQHF
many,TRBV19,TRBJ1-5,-,TGTGCCAGTATTCAGGACAGAGATAGCAATCAGCCCCAGCATTTT,CASIQDRDSNQPQHF
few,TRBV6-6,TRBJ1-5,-,TGTGCCAGCAGTTACTCGATTGCGTTCGGAAATCAGCCCCAGCATTTT,CASSYSIAFGNQPQHF
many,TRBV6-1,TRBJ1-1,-,TGTGCCAGCAGTGAAACTATGATGAACACTGAAGCTTTCTTT,CASSETMMNTEAFF
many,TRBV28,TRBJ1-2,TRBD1,TGTGCCAGCAGCCTCAGGGGGCGCGATGGCTACACCTTC,CASSLRGRDGYTF
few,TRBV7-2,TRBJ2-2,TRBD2,TGTGCCAGCAGCTTAATGGGCGGGAGCATGGCCGGGGAGCTGTTTTTT,CASSLMGGSMAGELFF
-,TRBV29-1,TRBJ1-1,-,TGCAGCGCCCGTGGGGTTGAGACTTTCTTT,CSARGVETFF
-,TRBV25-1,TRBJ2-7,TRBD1,TGTGCCAGCAGTAAACCTAGGACAGGGGGCGTCAACGAGCAGTACTTC,CASSKPRTGGVNEQYF
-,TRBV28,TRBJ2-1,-,TGTGCCAGCAGTCCTAGCGACAGCTCCTACAATGAGCAGTTCTTC,CASSPSDSSYNEQFF
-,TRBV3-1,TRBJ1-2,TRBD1,TGTGCCAGCAGCCAAGACCCCAGGGGGCGCCGCAATAATGGCTACACCTTC,CASSQDPRGRRNNGYTF
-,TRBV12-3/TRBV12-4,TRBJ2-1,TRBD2,TGTGCCAGCACCGCCGGGACTAGCGGGAGTAATGAGCAGTTCTTC,CASTAGTSGSNEQFF
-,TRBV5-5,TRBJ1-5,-,TGTGCCAGCAGCTTGCCAGGGAACAATCAGCCCCAGCATTTT,CASSLPGNNQPQHF
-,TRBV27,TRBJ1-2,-,TGTGCCAGCAGTTTAAAGGGGTACGGAGGCTACACCTTC,CASSLKGYGGYTF
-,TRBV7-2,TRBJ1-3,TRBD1,TGTGCCAGCAGACCTAAAACAGGGGTAGCTGGAAACACCATATATTTT,CASRPKTGVAGNTIYF
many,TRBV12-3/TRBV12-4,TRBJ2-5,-,TGTGCCAGCAGTTTGGGTACGGAGACCCAGTACTTC,CASSLGTETQYF
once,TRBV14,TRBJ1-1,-,TGTGCCAGCAGCCATCCTTTAGGGCCCCTGGGGGGATCTGAAGCTTTCTTT,CASSHPLGPLGGSEAFF
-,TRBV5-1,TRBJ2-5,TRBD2,TGCGCCAGCAGCTCTACTAGCGGGAGGCTAGAGACCCAGTACTTC,CASSSTSGRLETQYF
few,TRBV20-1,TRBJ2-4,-,TGCAGTGCCGGGTCGAGGGGCACCGGGAACATTCAGTACTTC,CSAGSRGTGNIQYF
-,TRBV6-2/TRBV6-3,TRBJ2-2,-,TGTGCCGGCAGGTCAGGACGGAACACCGGGGAGCTGTTTTTT,CAGRSGRNTGELFF
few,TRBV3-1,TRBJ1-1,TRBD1,TGTGCCAGCAGCCAAAGAGGGCCAGCAGGGACAGCCGAAGCTTTCTTT,CASSQRGPAGTAEAFF
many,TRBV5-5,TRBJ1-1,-,TGTGCCAGCAGCTTGGCTCACACTGAAGCTTTCTTT,CASSLAHTEAFF
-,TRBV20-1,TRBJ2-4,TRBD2,TGCAGTGCCCCGGCGGGGGTAACCAAAAACATTCAGTACTTC,CSAPAGVTKNIQYF
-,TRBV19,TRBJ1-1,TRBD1,TGTGCCAGTAGGCACTTCCGGGACAGGGGATTTCGGGCTTTCTTT,CASRHFRDRGFRAFF
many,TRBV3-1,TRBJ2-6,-,TGTGCCAGCAGCCAAGATGCCTCTGGGGCCAACGTCCTGACTTTC,CASSQDASGANVLTF
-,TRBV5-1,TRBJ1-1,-,TGCGCCAGCAGCTTGGCCGGGGAAAGTGCTGAAGCTTTCTTT,CASSLAGESAEAFF
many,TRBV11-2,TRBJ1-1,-,TGTGCCAGCAGCTTAGGGGCCAGTCTGAACACTGAAGCTTTCTTT,CASSLGASLNTEAFF
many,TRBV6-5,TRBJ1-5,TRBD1,TGTGCCAGCAGTTACCGGACAGGGGCCAATCAGCCCCAGCATTTT,CASSYRTGANQPQHF
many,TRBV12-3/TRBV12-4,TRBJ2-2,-,TGTGCCAGCAGTTTATGGGGTTTGGGTAGCGGGAACACCGGGGAGCTGTTTTTT,CASSLWGLGSGNTGELFF
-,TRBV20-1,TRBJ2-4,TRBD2,TGCAGTGCTAGAGTGGGACTAGCGGCTAGAAACATTCAGTACTTC,CSARVGLAARNIQYF
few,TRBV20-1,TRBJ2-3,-,TGCAGTGCTAGAGTTCCCCTGCCGGATACGCAGTATTTT,CSARVPLPDTQYF
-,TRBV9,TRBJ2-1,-,TGTGCCAGCAGCGTAGGGGTCTACAATGAGCAGTTCTTC,CASSVGVYNEQFF